The clone carrying this TCR beta chain appeared a single time. The sample belongs to a study of T cell responses to AZD1222 COVID-19 vaccine. From germline, CDR1 is SNHLY and CDR2 FYNNEI. The CDR3 totals 17 residues. With V trimmed by 6 bases and J by 3 bases, 13 bases remained unmatched. The assay was immunoSEQ multiplex PCR, and TCRdb's table has in-frame clones only and misses some. The sample consists of 180,000 or so clones, just over 90% of them appearing once. The source was peripheral blood, collected 28 days after the second AZD1222 dose. The chain has TRBV2 and TRBJ2-4, with 8 nucleotides matching TRBD1. The origin of this receptor is an adult who received the AZD1222 COVID-19 vaccine. CDR3: CASRPLGSGGVKNIQYF. The DNA of the CDR3 is TGTGCCAGCAGACCCCTGGGGTCAGGGGGCGTCAAAAACATTCAGTACTTC.